This T cell receptor beta chain was captured by sequencing in a study of CD8 T cells in Susac syndrome. An amount of RNA that ranged from about 0.45 to 1 ug was reverse transcribed with random hexamers. immunoSEQ multiplex PCR amplified TCR beta CDR3 across 54 Vbeta, 13 Jbeta. Each CDR3 protein gets one entry after TCRdb re-called the immunoSEQ multiplex PCR reads with MiXCR. The top ten clones hold 0.098% of a sample with roughly 190,000 distinct CDR3 sequences, around 95% of them seen once. Germline CDR1 GTSNPN, CDR2 SVGIG (reference sequence). V was pared by 4 bases and J by 5 bases, with 8 bases between. This CDR3 contains 11 residues. This clonotype was observed once. TEMRA cells underwent FACS enrichment and CD8+ and CD4+ T cells underwent negative isolation.

The chain has TRBV30 and TRBJ1-2; D gene uncertain. The sequence derives from a human donor with Susac syndrome. Sequencing was done on a sample of CD4+ T cells from PBMCs. CDR3 sequence reads: CAWTDQYGYTF. CDR3 DNA sequence: TGTGCCTGGACGGACCAATATGGCTACACCTTC. Filled out from reference TRBV30 and TRBJ1-2, the complete variable domain reads SQTIHQWPATLVQPVGSPLSLECTVEGTSNPNLYWYRQAAGRGLQLLFYSVGIGQISSEVPQNLSASRPQDRQFILSSKKLLLSDSGFYLCAWTDQYGYTFGSGTRLTVV.